Below are 9 T cell receptor beta chains sequenced from a single sample in a study of cytomegalovirus exposure and HLA in healthy donors. Primers for the PCR totalled 60 Vbeta and 13 Jbeta. Libraries were prepared by immunoSEQ multiplex PCR; TCRdb keeps only in-frame clonotypes and omits some of them. The repertoire shows under 120,000 clones; the top ten hold around 0.59%. Sample: PBMCs. The receptors were sampled from a man over 45 in good health and CMV-seronegative.

The gene calls are TRBV21-1 and TRBJ1-6; the listed D gene, TRBD1, was not tested against the DNA. TRBV21-1 is labeled a pseudogene. This CDR3 region has 14 residues. CDR3 coding DNA: TGTGCCAGCAACAAGACAGGGGGGAATTCACCCCTCCACTTT. As protein: CASNKTGGNSPLHF.

The V and J genes are TRBV10-3 and TRBJ1-5; D gene unclear. Germline values: CDR1 ENHRY, CDR2 SYGVKD. CDR3 length: 12 amino acids. Between the trimmed V and J ends, which lost 4 bases and 4 bases, there was a span of 5 bases. CDR3 nucleotides: TGTGCCATCAGTGGAACAAATCAGCCCCAGCATTTT. Protein sequence: CAISGTNQPQHF.

The chain joins TRBV7-2 to TRBJ2-5; 7 positions match TRBD1. Looked up from germline, CDR1 is SGHTA and CDR2 is FQGNSA. Trimming removed 5 bases from V and 4 bases from J; junction bases left unmatched: 10. CDR3 length equals 15 residues. In DNA, the CDR3 is TGTGCCAGCAGCCAACACGGACAGGTGGGAGAGACCCAGTACTTC. Translation: CASSQHGQVGETQYF. The variable domain in full, with the rest retrieved from reference TRBV7-2 and TRBJ2-5, is GAGVSQSPSNKVTEKGKDVELRCDPISGHTALYWYRQSLGQGLEFLIYFQGNSAPDKSGLPSDRFSAERTGGSVSTLTIQRTQQEDSAVYLCASSQHGQVGETQYFGPGTRLLVL.

The V call is TRBV6-5, the J call TRBJ1-2; D uncertain. The germline V gene encodes CDR1 MNHEY and CDR2 SVGAGI. The CDR3 is made up of 13 amino acids. Trimming left V 4 bases short and J 8 bases short, with 14 bases between. CDR3 DNA: TGTGCCAGCAGTTCTGACATTACACACGGCTACACCTTC. Encoded protein: CASSSDITHGYTF.

The CDR3 reads CASSVGPWLAGGPDTQYF. The CDR3 coding sequence is TGTGCCAGCAGCGTAGGCCCATGGCTAGCGGGGGGCCCAGATACGCAGTATTTT. J is TRBJ2-3 and V is TRBV9; TRBD2 agrees at 11 bases. The trim removed 0 bases at V and 4 bases at J, leaving 10 bases unmatched. From germline, CDR1 is SGDLS and CDR2 YYNGEE. The CDR3 has 18 residues.

V gene TRBV2 combines with J gene TRBJ1-4; D is undetermined. Germline V gene sequence: CDR1 SNHLY, CDR2 FYNNEI. Trimming removed 8 bases at V and 2 bases at J, with 9 bases between. The CDR3 has 13 residues. The CDR3 loop reads CASHPQTNEKLFF. As DNA, the CDR3 is TGTGCCAGCCATCCGCAGACTAATGAAAAACTGTTTTTT.

In DNA, the CDR3 is TGTGCCAGTAGTCCCGTTAATGACCCGGGAAAACTGTTTTTT. Translation: CASSPVNDPGKLFF. V is TRBV19 and J is TRBJ1-4; no reliable D call. The CDR3 spans 14 residues. V was cut by 5 bases and J by 10 bases, with 17 bases left in between. The germline CDR1 and CDR2 sequences are LNHDA and SQIVND (reference sequence).

The chain links TRBV29-1 to TRBJ1-1; no definite D call. With 8 bases removed from V and 11 bases from J, the gap between germline ends came to 15 bases. The length of the CDR3 is 10 residues. Germline V gene sequence: CDR1 SQVTM, CDR2 ANQGSEA. CDR3 in DNA: TGCAGCACAACCGTTGGGAGGGCTTTCTTT. Its translation: CSTTVGRAFF.

The rearrangement links TRBV7-2 to TRBJ2-7; a weak D match, TRBD2 (6 bases). This CDR3 comprises 14 residues. V lost 5 bases and J 4 bases, leaving 15 bases between the germline ends. Germline CDR1 reads SGHTA; CDR2 reads FQGNSA. CDR3 sequence: CASSLRGGEYEQYF. CDR3 nucleotide sequence: TGTGCCAGCAGCCTACGCGGAGGGGAGTACGAGCAGTACTTC.